The present entry profiles one TCR beta chain with its context. Researchers prepared the TCRbeta library using unique molecular identifiers, the study reports. One entry per CDR3 protein results from TCRdb running MiXCR on the PCR reads. The repertoire consists of about 610,000 distinct CDR3 sequences, with approximately 10% occurring once and the leading ten covering around 4%. The data belong to a study of T-cell reconstitution after alpha-beta-depleted transplantation in children. This CDR3 is 16 amino acids long. J lost 5 bases, V lost 0 bases, and 4 bases had no gene match. The germline gives CDR1 LGHNA, CDR2 YNFKEQ.

Sequenced material: PBMCs from the stem cell graft donor, taken from the stem cell graft. The sequence was collected from a human donor who donated a stem cell graft to a child with acute myeloid leukemia. The chain carries TRBV4-2 and TRBJ2-3; 11 bases align to TRBD2. The CDR3 loop is CASSQDPLAGGDTQYF. The CDR3 nucleotides are TGTGCCAGCAGCCAAGATCCCCTAGCGGGAGGAGATACGCAGTATTTT.